This T cell receptor (beta chain) comes out of a study of cytomegalovirus exposure and HLA in healthy donors. Amplification used 60 Vbeta primers and 13 Jbeta primers. Profiled with immunoSEQ multiplex PCR; TCRdb holds only in-frame clones, not every one. Here the sample spans more than 110,000 clones, 70% to 75% being singletons. This clone occurred a few times. Germline V CDR1 and CDR2: SNHLY, FYNNEI. The CDR3 is 13 amino acids. Trimming took 7 bases from V and 4 from J; bases not matched to a gene: 4. The rearrangement joins TRBV2 to TRBJ1-5; 7 bases match TRBD1. The TCR originated in a woman aged 40-49 years in good health and CMV-seronegative. Sequencing input: PBMCs. The CDR3 sequence is CASMGQPNQPQHF. The CDR3 DNA reads as TGTGCCAGCATGGGACAGCCGAATCAGCCCCAGCATTTT. The full variable domain, its missing parts supplied by reference TRBV2 and TRBJ1-5, is EPEVTQTPSHQVTQMGQEVILRCVPISNHLYFYWYRQILGQKVEFLVSFYNNEISEKSEIFDDQFSVERPDGSNFTLKIRSTKLEDSAMYFCASMGQPNQPQHFGDGTRLSIL.